This TCR beta chain was identified during a study of radiotherapy plus CTLA-4 blockade in lung cancer. The overall study: Objective responses were recorded in around a sixth of patients, with disease control recorded in around 30%. Whole-study findings and limits: Researchers report tumor-derived TCR clones expanding in blood after radiotherapy plus ipilimumab. Early shifts in blood T cell clones, with interferon-beta, reportedly predicted response best.

Using immunoSEQ multiplex PCR, the repertoire was profiled, and TCRdb retains in-frame clones only, with some absent. The data show tens of thousands of clones, about 86% seen once. CDR1 SEHNR and CDR2 FQNEAQ come from the germline V gene (reference sequence). The V and J ends lost 5 bases and 14 bases, in that order; junction bases with no gene match: 6. The CDR3 has 12 residues. Comment on this clone: The antigen remains undetermined.

Focal radiation was given together with CTLA-4 blockade (ipilimumab) to patients with chemo-refractory metastatic non-small-cell lung cancer. The sequence derives from a human donor with non-small cell lung cancer whose response to radiotherapy plus ipilimumab could not be evaluated. The rearrangement joins TRBV7-9 to TRBJ1-4, with 9 bases fitting TRBD1. The sample was peripheral blood, taken from a patient treated with radiotherapy plus ipilimumab. CDR3 in DNA: TGTGCCAGCAGCCCGGACAGGGGTAGGCTGTTTTTT. The encoded protein is CASSPDRGRLFF. The variable domain in full, with the rest retrieved from reference TRBV7-9 and TRBJ1-4, is DTGVSQNPRHKITKRGQNVTFRCDPISEHNRLYWYRQTLGQGPEFLTYFQNEAQLEKSRLLSDRFSAERPKGSFSTLEIQRTEQGDSAMYLCASSPDRGRLFFGSGTQLSVL.